The clone carrying this T cell receptor (beta chain) turned up a few times. In germline, CDR1 is SQVTM, CDR2 ANQGSEA. This CDR3 region has 13 residues. The trim removed 4 bases at V and 6 bases at J, leaving 9 bases unmatched. The authors prepared the TCRbeta library with unique molecular identifiers. TCRdb re-derived calls from the PCR reads in MiXCR, one entry per CDR3 protein. The sample lists roughly 120,000 distinct CDR3 sequences, approximately 10% occurring once. This sample is drawn from a study of T-cell reconstitution after alpha-beta-depleted transplantation in children. The chain has TRBV29-1 and TRBJ2-7; TRBD1 agrees at 7 bases. Sequencing was performed on PBMCs, taken before TCRalphabeta/CD19-depleted stem cell transplant. The TCR originated in a boy aged 2 to 9 with acute lymphoblastic leukemia, due to receive a stem cell transplant. CDR3 in DNA: TGCAGCGTTGCAGATAGCCAGGGGGTCGAGCAGTACTTC. It is translated as CSVADSQGVEQYF.